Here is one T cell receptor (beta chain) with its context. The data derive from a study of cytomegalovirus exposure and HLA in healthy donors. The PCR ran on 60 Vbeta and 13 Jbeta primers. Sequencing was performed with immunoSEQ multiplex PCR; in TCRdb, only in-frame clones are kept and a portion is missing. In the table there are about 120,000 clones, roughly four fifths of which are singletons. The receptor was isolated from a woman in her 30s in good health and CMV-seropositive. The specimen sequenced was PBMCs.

The CDR3 coding sequence is TGTGCCAGTAGTATCGGTTCAGGGGCTTTCACAGATACGCAGTATTTT. Protein sequence: CASSIGSGAFTDTQYF. The chain couples TRBV19 to TRBJ2-3, with a tentative D call TRBD1 (6 bases). Trimming cost V 3 bases and J 2 bases, with 15 bases left between them. The CDR3 is 16 amino acids. The V gene's germline CDR1 is LNHDA and CDR2 SQIVND (reference sequence).